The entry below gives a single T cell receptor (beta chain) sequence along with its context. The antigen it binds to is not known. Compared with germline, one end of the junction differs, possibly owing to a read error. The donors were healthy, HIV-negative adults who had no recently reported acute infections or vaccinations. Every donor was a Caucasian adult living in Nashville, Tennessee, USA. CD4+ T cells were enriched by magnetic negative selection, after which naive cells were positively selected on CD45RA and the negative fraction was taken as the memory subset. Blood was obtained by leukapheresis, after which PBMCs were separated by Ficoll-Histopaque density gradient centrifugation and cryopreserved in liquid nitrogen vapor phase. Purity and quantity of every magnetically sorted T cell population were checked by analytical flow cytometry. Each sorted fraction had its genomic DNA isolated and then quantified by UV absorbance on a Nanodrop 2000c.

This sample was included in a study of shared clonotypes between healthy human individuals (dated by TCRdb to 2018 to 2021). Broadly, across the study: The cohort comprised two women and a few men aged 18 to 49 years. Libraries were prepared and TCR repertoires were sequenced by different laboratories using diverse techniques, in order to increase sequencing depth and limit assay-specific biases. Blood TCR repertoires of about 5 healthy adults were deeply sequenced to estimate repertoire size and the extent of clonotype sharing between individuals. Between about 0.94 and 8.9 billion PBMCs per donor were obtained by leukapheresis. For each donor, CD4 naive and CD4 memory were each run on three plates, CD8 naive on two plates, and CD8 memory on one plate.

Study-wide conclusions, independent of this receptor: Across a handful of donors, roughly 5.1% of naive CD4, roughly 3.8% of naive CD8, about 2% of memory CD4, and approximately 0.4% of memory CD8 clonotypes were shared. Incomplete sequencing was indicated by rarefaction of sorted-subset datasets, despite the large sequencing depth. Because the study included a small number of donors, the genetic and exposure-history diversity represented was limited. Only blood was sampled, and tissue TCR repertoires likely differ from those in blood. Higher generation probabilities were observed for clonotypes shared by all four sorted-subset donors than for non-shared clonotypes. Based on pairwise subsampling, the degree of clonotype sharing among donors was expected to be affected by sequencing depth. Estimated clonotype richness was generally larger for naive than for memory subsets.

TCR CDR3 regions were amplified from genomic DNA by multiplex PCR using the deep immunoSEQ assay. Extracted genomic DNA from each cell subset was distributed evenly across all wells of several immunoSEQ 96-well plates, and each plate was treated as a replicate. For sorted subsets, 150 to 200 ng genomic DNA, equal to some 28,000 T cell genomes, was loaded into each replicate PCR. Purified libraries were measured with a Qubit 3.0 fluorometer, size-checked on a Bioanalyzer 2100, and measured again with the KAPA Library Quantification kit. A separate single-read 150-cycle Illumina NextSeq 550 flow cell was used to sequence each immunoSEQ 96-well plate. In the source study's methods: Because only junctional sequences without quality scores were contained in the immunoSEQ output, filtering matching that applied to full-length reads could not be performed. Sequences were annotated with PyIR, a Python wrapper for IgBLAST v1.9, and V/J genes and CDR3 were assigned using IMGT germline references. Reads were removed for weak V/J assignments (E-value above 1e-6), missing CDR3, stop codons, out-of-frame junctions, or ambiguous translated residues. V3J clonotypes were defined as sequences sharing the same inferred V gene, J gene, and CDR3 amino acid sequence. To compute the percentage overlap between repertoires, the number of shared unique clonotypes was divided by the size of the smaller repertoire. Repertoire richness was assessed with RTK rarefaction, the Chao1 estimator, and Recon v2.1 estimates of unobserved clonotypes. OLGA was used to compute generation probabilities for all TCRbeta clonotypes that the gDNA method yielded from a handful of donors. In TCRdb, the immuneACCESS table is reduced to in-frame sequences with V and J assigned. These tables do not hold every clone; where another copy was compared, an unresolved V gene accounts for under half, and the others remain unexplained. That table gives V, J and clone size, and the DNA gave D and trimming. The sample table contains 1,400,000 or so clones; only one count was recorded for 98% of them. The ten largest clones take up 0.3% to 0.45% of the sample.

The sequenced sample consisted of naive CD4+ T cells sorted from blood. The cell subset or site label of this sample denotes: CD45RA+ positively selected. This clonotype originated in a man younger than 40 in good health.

Here is the DNA: TGTGCCACCAGTGGACCCACAGGGCGTACTGAAGCTTTCTTT. This encodes CATSGPTGRTEAFF. The chain is assembled from TRBV2 and TRBJ1-1; the D gene is perhaps TRBD1, on 6 matching bases. There are 14 amino acids in the CDR3, from cysteine to phenylalanine inclusive. The retained sequence is limited to the CDR3, 42 bases, with the frame set at the first base. The germline V gene specifies SNHLY as CDR1 and FYNNEI as CDR2.